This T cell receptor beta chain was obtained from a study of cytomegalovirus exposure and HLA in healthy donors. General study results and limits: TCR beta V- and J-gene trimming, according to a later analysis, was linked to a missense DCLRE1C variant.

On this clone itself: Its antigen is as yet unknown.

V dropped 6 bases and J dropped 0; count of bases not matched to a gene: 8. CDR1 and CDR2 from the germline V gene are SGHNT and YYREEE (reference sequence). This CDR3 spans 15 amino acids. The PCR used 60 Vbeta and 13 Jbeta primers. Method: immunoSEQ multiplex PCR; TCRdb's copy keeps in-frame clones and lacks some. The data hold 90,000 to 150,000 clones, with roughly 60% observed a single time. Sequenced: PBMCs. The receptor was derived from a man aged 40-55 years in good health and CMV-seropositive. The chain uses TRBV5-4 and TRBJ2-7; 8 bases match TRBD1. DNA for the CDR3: TGTGCCAGCACCCCTGGACAGGGAAGCTCCTACGAGCAGTACTTC. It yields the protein CASTPGQGSSYEQYF.